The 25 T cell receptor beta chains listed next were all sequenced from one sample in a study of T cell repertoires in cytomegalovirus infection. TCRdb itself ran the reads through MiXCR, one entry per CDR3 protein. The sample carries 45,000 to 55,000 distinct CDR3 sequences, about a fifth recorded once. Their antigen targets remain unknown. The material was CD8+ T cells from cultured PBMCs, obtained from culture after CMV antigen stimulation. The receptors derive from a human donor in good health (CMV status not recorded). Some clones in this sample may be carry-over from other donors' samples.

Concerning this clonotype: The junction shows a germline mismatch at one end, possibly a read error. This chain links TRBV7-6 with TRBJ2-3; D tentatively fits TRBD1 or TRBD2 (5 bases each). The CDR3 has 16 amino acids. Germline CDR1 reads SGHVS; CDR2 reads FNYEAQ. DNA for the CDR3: TGTGCCAGCAGATTAGGTCGGGGACGGGTCACAGATACGCAGTATTTT. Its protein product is CASRLGRGRVTDTQYF. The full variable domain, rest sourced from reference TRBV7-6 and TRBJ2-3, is GAGVSQSPRYKVTKRGQDVALRCDPISGHVSLYWYRQALGQGPEFLTYFNYEAQQDKSGLPNDRFSAERPEGSISTLTIQRTEQRDSAMYRCASRLGRGRVTDTQYFGPGTRLTVL.

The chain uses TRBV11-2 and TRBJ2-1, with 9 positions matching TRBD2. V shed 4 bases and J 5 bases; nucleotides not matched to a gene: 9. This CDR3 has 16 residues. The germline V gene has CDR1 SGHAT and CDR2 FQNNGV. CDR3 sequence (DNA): TGTGCCAGCAGCTATAGCGGGAGAGGTCGGGACAATGAGCAGTTCTTC. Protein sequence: CASSYSGRGRDNEQFF.

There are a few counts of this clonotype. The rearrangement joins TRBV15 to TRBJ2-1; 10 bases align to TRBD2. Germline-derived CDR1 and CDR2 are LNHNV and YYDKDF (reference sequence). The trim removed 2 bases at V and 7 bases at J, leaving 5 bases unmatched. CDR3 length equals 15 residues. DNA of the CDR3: TGTGCCACCAGCAGACCTAGCGGGAGTGGGAATGAGCAGTTCTTC. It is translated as CATSRPSGSGNEQFF.

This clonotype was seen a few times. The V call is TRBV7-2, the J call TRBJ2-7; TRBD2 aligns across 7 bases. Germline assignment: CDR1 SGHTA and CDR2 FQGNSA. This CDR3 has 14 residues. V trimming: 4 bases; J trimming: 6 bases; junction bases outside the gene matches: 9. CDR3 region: CASSSWDYRGEQYF. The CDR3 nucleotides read TGTGCCAGCAGCTCCTGGGACTACCGCGGCGAGCAGTACTTC.

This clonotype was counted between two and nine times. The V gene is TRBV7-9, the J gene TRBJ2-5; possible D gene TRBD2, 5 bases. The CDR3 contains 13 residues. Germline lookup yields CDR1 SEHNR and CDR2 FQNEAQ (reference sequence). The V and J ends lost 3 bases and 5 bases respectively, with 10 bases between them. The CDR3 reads CASSLSTGETQYF. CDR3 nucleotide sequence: TGTGCCAGCAGCTTGAGCACGGGGGAGACCCAGTACTTC.

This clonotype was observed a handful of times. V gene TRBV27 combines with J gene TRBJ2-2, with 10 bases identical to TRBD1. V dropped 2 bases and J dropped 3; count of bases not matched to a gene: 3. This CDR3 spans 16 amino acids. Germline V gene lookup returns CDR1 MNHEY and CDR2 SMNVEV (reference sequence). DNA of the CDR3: TGTGCCAGCAGTTTACCGGGACAGGGGTACACCGGGGAGCTGTTTTTT. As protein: CASSLPGQGYTGELFF.

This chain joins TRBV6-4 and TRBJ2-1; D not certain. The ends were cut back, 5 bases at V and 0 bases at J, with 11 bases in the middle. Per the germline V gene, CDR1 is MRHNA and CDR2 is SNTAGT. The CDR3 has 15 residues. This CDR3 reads CASSRRLDSYNEQFF. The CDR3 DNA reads TGTGCCAGCAGTCGCCGACTGGACTCCTACAATGAGCAGTTCTTC.

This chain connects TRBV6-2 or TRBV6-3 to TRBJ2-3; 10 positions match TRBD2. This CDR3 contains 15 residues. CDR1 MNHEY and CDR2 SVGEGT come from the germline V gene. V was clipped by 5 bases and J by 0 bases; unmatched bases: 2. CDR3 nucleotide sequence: TGTGCCAGCAGTCAGACTAGCGGGAGCACAGATACGCAGTATTTT. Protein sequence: CASSQTSGSTDTQYF.

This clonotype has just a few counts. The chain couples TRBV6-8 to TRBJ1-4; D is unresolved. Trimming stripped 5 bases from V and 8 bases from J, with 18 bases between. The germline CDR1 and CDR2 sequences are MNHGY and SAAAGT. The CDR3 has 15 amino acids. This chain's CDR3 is CASSERTKGHEKLFF. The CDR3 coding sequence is TGTGCCAGCAGTGAAAGAACCAAAGGTCACGAAAAACTGTTTTTT.

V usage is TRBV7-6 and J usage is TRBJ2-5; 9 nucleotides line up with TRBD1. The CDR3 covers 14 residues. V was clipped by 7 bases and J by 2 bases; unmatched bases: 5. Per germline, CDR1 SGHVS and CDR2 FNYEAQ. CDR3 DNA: TGTGCCAGCACGGACAGGGGACAACAAGAGACCCAGTACTTC. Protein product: CASTDRGQQETQYF.

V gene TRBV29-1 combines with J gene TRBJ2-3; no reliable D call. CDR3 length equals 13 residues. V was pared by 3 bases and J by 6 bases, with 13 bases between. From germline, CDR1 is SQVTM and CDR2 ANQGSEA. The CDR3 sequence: CSVEHRKADTQYF. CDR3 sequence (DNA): TGCAGCGTTGAGCACCGGAAGGCGGATACGCAGTATTTT.

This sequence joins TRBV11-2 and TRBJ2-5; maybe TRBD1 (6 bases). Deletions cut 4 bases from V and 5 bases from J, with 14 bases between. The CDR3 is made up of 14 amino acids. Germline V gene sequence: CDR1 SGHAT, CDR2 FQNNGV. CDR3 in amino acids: CASSSWQGTETQYF. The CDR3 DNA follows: TGTGCCAGCAGCTCTTGGCAGGGGACGGAGACCCAGTACTTC.

The CDR3 region has the DNA TGTGCCAGCAGTTCCACTACAGGGGCAACTAATGAAAAACTGTTTTTT. It is translated as CASSSTTGATNEKLFF. The rearrangement uses TRBV6-6 and TRBJ1-4, with TRBD1 identical over 7 bases. This CDR3 has 16 residues. After removal of 4 bases from V and 0 bases from J, the junction contained 5 bases not matched to a gene. CDR1 and CDR2 (germline): MNHNY, SVGAGI (reference sequence).

The CDR3 sequence is CASSLELAGGLNEQFF. DNA of the CDR3: TGTGCCAGCAGCTTAGAACTAGCGGGGGGGCTTAATGAGCAGTTCTTC. This chain links TRBV7-8 with TRBJ2-1; 13 positions agree with TRBD2. J was trimmed by 7 bases and V by 1 base; bases with no gene match: 4. Germline assignment: CDR1 SGHVS and CDR2 FQNEAQ. This CDR3 has 16 amino acids.

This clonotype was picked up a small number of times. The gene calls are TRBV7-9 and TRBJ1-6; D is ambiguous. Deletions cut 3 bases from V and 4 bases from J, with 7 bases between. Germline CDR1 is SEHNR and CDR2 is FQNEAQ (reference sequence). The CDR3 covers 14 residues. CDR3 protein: CASSLSAYNSPLHF. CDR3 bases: TGTGCCAGCAGCTTGTCGGCATATAATTCACCCCTCCACTTT.

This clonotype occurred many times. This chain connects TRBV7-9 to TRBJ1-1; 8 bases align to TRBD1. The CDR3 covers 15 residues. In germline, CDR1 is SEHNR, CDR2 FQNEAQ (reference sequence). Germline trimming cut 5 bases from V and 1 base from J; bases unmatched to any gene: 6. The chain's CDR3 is CASSLSGGKNTEAFF. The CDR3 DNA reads TGTGCCAGCAGCCTCTCAGGGGGCAAGAACACTGAAGCTTTCTTT. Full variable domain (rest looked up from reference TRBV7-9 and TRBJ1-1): DTGVSQNPRHKITKRGQNVTFRCDPISEHNRLYWYRQTLGQGPEFLTYFQNEAQLEKSRLLSDRFSAERPKGSFSTLEIQRTEQGDSAMYLCASSLSGGKNTEAFFGQGTRLTVV.

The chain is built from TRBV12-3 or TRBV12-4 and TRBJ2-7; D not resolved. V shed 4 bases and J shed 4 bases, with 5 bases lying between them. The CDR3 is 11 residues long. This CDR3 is CASSSQYEQYF. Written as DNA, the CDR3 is TGTGCCAGCAGTTCTCAGTACGAGCAGTACTTC.

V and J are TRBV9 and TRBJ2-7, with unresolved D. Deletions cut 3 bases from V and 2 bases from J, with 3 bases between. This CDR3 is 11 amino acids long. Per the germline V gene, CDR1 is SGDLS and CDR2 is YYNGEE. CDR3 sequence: CASSAAYEQYF. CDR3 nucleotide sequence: TGTGCCAGCAGCGCTGCCTACGAGCAGTACTTC.

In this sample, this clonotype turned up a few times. The CDR3 loop is CAWSVNSGRAEQFF. The CDR3, as DNA: TGTGCCTGGAGTGTAAATAGCGGGAGGGCTGAGCAGTTCTTC. V gene TRBV30 combines with J gene TRBJ2-1; 11 nucleotides align to TRBD2. Trimming at V came to 0 bases and at J to 9 bases, leaving 4 bases not matched to a gene. Germline V lookup: CDR1 GTSNPN, CDR2 SVGIG (reference sequence). The CDR3 runs 14 residues.

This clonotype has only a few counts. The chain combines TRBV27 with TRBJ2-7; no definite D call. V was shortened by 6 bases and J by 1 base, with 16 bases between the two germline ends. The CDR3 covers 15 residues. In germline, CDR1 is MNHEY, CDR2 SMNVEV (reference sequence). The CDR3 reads CASRRASSPSYEQYF. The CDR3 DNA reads TGTGCCAGCAGACGGGCCTCATCCCCATCCTACGAGCAGTACTTC.

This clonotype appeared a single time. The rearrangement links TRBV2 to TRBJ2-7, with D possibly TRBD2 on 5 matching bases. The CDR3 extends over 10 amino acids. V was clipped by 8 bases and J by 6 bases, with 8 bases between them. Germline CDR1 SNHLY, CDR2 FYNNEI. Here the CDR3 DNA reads TGTGCCAGCGAGGGTACCGAGCAGTACTTC. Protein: CASEGTEQYF.

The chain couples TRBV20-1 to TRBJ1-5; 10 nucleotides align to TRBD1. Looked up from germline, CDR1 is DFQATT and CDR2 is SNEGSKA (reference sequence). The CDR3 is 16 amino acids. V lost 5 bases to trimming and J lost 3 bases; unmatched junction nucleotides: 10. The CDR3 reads CSAGRDRGWHNQPQHF. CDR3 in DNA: TGCAGTGCTGGGAGGGACAGGGGATGGCACAATCAGCCCCAGCATTTT.

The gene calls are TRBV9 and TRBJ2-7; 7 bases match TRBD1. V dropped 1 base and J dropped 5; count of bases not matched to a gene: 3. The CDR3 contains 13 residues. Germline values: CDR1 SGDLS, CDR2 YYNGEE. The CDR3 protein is CASSVRDSHEQYF. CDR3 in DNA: TGTGCCAGCAGCGTAAGGGACAGCCACGAGCAGTACTTC.

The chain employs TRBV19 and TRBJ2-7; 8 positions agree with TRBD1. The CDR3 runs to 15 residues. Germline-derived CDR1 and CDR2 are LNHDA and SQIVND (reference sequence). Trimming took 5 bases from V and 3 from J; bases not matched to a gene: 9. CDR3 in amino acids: CASSAGTGPLYEQYF. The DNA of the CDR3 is TGTGCCAGTAGTGCCGGGACAGGACCCCTCTACGAGCAGTACTTC.

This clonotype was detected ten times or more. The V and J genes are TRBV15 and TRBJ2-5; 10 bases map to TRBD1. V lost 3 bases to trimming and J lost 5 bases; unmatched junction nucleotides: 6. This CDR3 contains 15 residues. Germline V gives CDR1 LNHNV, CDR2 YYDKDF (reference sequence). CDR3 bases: TGTGCCACCAGCAGGGACAGGGGGAAGGCGGAGACCCAGTACTTC. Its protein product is CATSRDRGKAETQYF.